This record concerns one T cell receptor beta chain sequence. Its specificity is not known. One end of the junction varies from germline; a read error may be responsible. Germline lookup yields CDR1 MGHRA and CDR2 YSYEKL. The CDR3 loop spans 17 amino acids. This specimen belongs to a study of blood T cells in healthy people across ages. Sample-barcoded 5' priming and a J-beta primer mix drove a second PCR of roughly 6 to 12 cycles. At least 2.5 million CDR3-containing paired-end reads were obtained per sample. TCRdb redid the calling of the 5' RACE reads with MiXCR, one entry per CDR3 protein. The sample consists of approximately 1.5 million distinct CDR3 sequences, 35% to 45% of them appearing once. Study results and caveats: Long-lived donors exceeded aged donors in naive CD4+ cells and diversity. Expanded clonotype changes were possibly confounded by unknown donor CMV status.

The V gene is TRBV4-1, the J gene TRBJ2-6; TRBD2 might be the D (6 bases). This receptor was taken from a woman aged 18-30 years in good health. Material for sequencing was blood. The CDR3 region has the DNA TGCGCCGGCAGCCTTTCGGGACTTGGGACTGGGGCCAACGTCCTGACTTTC. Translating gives CAGSLSGLGTGANVLTF.